Reported below is one T cell receptor beta chain. Antigen: not known. This sample is part of a study of multiple sclerosis patients with progressive multifocal leukoencephalopathy. Whole-study results and caveats: Lower normalized Shannon entropy suggested reduced TRB diversity in most PML patients.

Germline assignment: CDR1 MNHNY and CDR2 SVGAGI (reference sequence). Trimming removed 7 bases from V and 9 bases from J, with 15 bases in between. There are 12 residues in the CDR3. The time point: 6 to 7 months of natalizumab therapy. Synthetic inline TR CDR3 controls covering all V-J pairings were spiked into each PCR. Libraries were prepared by immunoSEQ multiplex PCR; TCRdb keeps only in-frame clonotypes and omits some of them. The data hold some 31,000 clones, with nearly 90% observed a single time. This clonotype originated in a human donor with multiple sclerosis. The chain combines TRBV6-6 with TRBJ1-1; maybe TRBD1 (5 bases). The material sequenced was PBMCs, taken from a patient treated with natalizumab. The CDR3 DNA sequence: TGTGCCAGCACGGAAGCCCCAGGGAAAGCTTTCTTT. Residues: CASTEAPGKAFF.